This TCR beta chain was captured by sequencing in a study of T cells in localized non-small cell lung cancer. J gave up 10 bases and V 5 bases, and 20 bases lay outside the gene matches. This CDR3 region has 18 residues. CDR1 is MNHNS, CDR2 SASEGT, per germline. Some clones are missing from TCRdb's copy, which holds only in-frame ones; the method was immunoSEQ multiplex PCR. This table holds around 29,000 clones, about 91% found once. The receptor's source is a female donor older than 55 with stage I lung adenocarcinoma. The genes are TRBV6-1 and TRBJ2-5; 12 bases line up with TRBD2. The specimen comprised peripheral blood, sampled before any cancer treatment. In DNA form, the CDR3 reads TGTGCCAGCAGTAAAGGTTCTCCTAGCGGGGGGGACAAGAGAAGCCAGTACTTC. This codes for CASSKGSPSGGDKRSQYF.